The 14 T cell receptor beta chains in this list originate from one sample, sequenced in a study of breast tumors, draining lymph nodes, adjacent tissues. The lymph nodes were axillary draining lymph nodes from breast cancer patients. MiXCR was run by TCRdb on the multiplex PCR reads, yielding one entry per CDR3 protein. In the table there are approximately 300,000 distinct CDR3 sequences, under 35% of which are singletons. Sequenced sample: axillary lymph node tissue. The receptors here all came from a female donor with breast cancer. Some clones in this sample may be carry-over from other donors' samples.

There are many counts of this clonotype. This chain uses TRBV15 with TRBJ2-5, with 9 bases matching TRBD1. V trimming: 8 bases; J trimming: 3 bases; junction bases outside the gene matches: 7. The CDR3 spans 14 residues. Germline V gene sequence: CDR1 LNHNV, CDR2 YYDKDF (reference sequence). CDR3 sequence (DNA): TGTGCCACCTTCGGACAGGGGCCGAAAGAGACCCAGTACTTC. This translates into CATFGQGPKETQYF.

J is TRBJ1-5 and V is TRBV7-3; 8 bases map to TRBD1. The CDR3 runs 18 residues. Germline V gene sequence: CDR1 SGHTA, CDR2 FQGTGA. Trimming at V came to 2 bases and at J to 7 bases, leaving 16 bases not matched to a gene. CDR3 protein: CASSLSFPCGQGRQPQHF. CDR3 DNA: TGTGCCAGCAGCTTATCGTTCCCATGCGGACAGGGTCGACAGCCCCAGCATTTT. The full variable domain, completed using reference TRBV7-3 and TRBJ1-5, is GAGVSQTPSNKVTEKGKYVELRCDPISGHTALYWYRQSLGQGPEFLIYFQGTGAADDSGLPNDRFFAVRPEGSVSTLKIQRTERGDSAVYLCASSLSFPCGQGRQPQHFGDGTRLSIL.

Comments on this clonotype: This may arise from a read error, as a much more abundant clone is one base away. The CDR3 bases are TGCAGTGCTACCACTAGTAACGAGCAGTCCTTC. It codes for CSATTSNEQSF. V gene TRBV20-1 combines with J gene TRBJ2-7; D perhaps matches TRBD2 (5 bases). The CDR3 extends over 11 amino acids. Germline V gene lookup returns CDR1 DFQATT and CDR2 SNEGSKA (reference sequence).

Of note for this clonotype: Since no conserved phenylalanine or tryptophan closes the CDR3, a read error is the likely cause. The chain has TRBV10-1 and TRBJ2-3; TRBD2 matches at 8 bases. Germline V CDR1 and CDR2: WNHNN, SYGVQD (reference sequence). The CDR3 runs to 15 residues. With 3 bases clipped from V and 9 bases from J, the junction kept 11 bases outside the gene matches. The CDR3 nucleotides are TGCGCCAGCAGTGAAACGGGACTAGACGTAAACACGCAGTATCTT. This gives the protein CASSETGLDVNTQYL.

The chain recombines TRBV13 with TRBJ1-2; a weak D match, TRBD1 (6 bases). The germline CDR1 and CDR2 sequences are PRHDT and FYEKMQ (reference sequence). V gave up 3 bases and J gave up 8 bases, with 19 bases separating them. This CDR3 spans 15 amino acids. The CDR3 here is CASSFRTDTQGGYTF. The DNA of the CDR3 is TGTGCCAGCAGCTTTAGGACAGATACGCAGGGGGGCTACACCTTC.

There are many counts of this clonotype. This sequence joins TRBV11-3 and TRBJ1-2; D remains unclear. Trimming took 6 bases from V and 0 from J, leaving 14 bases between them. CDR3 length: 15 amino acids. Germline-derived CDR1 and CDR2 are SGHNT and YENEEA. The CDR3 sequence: CASRGGGQANYGYTF. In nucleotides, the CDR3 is TGTGCCAGCAGGGGTGGAGGGCAAGCTAACTATGGCTACACCTTC.

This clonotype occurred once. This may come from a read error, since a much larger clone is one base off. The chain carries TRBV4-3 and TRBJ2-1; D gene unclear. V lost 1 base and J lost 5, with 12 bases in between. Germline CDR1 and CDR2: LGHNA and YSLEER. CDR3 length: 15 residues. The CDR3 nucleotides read TGCGCCAGCAGCCAAGCGTCTTACGGACACAATGAGCAGTTCTTC. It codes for CASSQASYGHNEQFF.

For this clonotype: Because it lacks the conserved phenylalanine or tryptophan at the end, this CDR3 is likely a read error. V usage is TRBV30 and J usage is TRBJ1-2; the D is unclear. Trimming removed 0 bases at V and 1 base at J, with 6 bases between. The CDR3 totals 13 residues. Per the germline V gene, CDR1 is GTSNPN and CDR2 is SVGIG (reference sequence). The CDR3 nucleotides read TGTGCCTGGAGTGTACAGCTTAACTATGGCTACACCTCC. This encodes CAWSVQLNYGYTS.

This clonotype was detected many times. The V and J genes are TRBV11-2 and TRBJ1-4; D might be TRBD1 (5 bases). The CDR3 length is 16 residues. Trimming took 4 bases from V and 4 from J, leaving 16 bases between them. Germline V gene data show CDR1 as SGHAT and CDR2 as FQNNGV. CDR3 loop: CASSSPRGGINEKLFF. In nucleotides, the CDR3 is TGTGCCAGCAGCTCCCCCCGGGGCGGAATTAATGAAAAACTGTTTTTT.

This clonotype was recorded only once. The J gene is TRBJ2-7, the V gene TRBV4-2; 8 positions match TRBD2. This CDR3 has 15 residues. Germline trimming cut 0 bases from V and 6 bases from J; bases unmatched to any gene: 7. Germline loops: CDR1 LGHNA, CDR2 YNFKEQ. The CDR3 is CASSQEAGGRCEQYF. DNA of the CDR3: TGTGCCAGCAGCCAAGAGGCGGGAGGAAGGTGCGAGCAGTACTTC.

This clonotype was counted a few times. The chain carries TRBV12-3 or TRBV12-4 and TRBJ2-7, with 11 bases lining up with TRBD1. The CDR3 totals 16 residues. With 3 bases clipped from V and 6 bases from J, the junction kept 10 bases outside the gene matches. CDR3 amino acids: CASSFAGGQGVGEQYF. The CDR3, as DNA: TGTGCCAGCAGTTTCGCGGGGGGACAGGGGGTAGGCGAGCAGTACTTC.

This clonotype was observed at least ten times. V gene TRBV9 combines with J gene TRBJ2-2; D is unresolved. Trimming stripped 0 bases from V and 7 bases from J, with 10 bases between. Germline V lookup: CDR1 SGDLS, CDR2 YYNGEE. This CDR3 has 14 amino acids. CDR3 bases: TGTGCCAGCAGCGTAGCTTGGGGTAACGGGGAGCTGTTTTTT. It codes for CASSVAWGNGELFF.

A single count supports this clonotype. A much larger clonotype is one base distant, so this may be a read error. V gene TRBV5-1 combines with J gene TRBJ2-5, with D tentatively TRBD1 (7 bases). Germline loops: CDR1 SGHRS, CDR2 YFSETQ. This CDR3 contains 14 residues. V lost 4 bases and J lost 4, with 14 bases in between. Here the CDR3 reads CASSLYRGGETQYF. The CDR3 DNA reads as TGCGCCAGCAGCCTTTACAGGGGAGGAGAGACCCAGTACTTC.

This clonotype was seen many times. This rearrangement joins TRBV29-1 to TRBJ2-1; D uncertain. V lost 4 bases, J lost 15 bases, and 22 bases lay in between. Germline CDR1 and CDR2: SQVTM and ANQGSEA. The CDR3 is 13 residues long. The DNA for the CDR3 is TGCAGCGTTGCTCAAGGTGGCCGGCTAGAGTGGTTCTTC. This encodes CSVAQGGRLEWFF.